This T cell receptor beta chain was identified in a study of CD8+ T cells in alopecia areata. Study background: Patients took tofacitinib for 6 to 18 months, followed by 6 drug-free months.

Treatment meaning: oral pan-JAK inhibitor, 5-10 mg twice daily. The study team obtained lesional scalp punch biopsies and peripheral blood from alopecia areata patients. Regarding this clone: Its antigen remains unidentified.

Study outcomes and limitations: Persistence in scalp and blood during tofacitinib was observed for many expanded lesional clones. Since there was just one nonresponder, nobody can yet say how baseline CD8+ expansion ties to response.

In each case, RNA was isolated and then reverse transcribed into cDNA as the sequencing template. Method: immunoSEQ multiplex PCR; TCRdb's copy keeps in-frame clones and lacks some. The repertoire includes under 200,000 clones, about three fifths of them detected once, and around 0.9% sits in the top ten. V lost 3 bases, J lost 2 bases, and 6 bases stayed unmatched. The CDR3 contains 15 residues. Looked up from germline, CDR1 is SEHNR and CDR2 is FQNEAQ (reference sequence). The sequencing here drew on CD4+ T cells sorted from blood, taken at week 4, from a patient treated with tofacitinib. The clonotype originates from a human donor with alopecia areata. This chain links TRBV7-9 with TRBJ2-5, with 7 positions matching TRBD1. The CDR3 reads CASSLGDRSQETQYF. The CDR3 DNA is TGTGCCAGCAGCTTGGGGGACAGAAGTCAAGAGACCCAGTACTTC.